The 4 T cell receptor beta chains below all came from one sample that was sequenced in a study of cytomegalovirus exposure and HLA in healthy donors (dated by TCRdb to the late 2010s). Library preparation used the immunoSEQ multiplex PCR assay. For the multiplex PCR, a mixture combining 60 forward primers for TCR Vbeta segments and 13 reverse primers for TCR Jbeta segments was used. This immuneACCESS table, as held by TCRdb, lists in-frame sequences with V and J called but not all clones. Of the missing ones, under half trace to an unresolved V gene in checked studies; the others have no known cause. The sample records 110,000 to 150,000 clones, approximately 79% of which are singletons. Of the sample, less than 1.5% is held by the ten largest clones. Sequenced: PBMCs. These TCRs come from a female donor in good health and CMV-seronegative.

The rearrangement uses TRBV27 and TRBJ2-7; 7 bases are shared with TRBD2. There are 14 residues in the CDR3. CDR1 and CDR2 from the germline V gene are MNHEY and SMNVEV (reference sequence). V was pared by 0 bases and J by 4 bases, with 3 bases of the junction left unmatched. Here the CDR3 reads CASSLSAGVYEQYF. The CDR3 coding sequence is TGTGCCAGCAGTTTATCCGCGGGAGTGTACGAGCAGTACTTC.

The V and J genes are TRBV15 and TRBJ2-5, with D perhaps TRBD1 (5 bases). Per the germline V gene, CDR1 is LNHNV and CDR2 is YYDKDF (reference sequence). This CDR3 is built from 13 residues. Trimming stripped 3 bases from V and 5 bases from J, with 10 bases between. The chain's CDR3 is CATSRGPGETQYF. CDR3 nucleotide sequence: TGTGCCACCAGCAGGGGGCCAGGGGAGACCCAGTACTTC.

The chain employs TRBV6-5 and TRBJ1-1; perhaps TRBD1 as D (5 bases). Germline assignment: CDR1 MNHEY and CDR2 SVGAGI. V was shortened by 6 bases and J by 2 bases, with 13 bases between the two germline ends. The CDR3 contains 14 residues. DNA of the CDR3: TGTGCCAGCAGGGGGAGGGGTGGAAACACTGAAGCTTTCTTT. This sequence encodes CASRGRGGNTEAFF.

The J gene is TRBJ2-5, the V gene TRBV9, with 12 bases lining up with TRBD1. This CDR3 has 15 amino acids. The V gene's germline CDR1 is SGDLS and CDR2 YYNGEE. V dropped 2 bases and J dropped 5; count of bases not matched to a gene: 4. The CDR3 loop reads CASSVGTGGDETQYF. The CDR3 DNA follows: TGTGCCAGCAGCGTCGGGACAGGGGGCGATGAGACCCAGTACTTC.